The rows below give T cell receptor beta chains drawn from one sample of a study of cytomegalovirus exposure and HLA in healthy donors. Generated by immunoSEQ multiplex PCR, the TCRdb table keeps only in-frame clones and is missing some. The sample has fewer than 85,000 clones; about three quarters are singletons. Sequenced material: PBMCs. These receptors were obtained from a woman in her 40s in good health and CMV-seropositive. Both conserved end residues are part of each CDR3. The D gene is left open where the match is weak. Only some rows state a clone size, as once, few, many or a class for expanded clones.

d_call j_call v_call clone_size cdr3_aa cdr3_nt
. TRBJ1-1 TRBV7-9 . CASSTQNYLNTEAFF TGTGCCAGCAGTACCCAAAATTACTTGAACACTGAAGCTTTCTTT
TRBD1 TRBJ1-2 TRBV4-1 . CASSRGRTGGNYGYTF TGCGCCAGCAGCCGGGGTCGGACAGGAGGAAACTATGGCTACACCTTC
TRBD1 TRBJ1-2 TRBV6-5 . CASRLSGGASYGYTF TGTGCCAGCAGGTTGTCAGGGGGAGCGAGCTATGGCTACACCTTC
. TRBJ1-2 TRBV6-1 . CASSENEIGYTF TGTGCCAGCAGTGAAAATGAGATTGGCTACACCTTC
TRBD1 TRBJ1-1 TRBV6-5 . CASSYDRVRTTEAFF TGTGCCAGCAGTTACGACAGGGTACGGACCACTGAAGCTTTCTTT
. TRBJ2-3 TRBV9 . CASSVDRTDTQYF TGTGCCAGCAGCGTAGACAGAACAGATACGCAGTATTTT
TRBD1 TRBJ2-5 TRBV5-1 . CASSLTGTGKETQYF TGCGCCAGCAGCTTAACCGGGACAGGGAAAGAGACCCAGTACTTC
. TRBJ1-5 TRBV11-2 few CASSPGGGGAINQPQHF TGTGCCAGCAGCCCCGGGGGTGGAGGGGCGATAAATCAGCCCCAGCATTTT
. TRBJ2-5 TRBV18 . CASSPEGKETQYF TGTGCCAGCTCACCAGAGGGTAAAGAGACCCAGTACTTC
. TRBJ1-3 TRBV9 . CASSKLDSPPIYF TGTGCCAGCAGCAAATTGGACAGCCCTCCAATATATTTT
TRBD1 TRBJ1-1 TRBV6-6 . CASSYPPGTVPEAFF TGTGCCAGCAGTTACCCTCCCGGGACAGTCCCTGAAGCTTTCTTT
. TRBJ1-3 TRBV6-1 few CASSELSEGSGNTIYF TGTGCCAGCAGTGAACTTTCCGAGGGCTCTGGAAACACCATATATTTT
. TRBJ2-1 TRBV4-2 . CASTAESSYNEQFF TGTGCCAGCACAGCGGAGAGCTCCTACAATGAGCAGTTCTTC
. TRBJ1-6 TRBV6-6 . CASSYGAGGVNSPLHF TGTGCCAGCAGTTACGGGGCCGGGGGGGTCAATTCACCCCTCCACTTT
TRBD1 TRBJ2-7 TRBV19 . CASSMGTGRRAQYF TGTGCCAGTAGTATGGGGACAGGGAGGAGAGCGCAGTACTTC
. TRBJ1-4 TRBV10-3 few CAISDRSTNEKLFF TGTGCCATCAGTGACAGATCAACTAATGAAAAACTGTTTTTT
TRBD1 TRBJ1-1 TRBV5-1 . CASSSTGGTEAFF TGCGCCAGCAGCTCGACAGGGGGCACTGAAGCTTTCTTT
. TRBJ2-5 TRBV7-3 . CASSLKIRVQGETQYF TGTGCCAGCAGCTTAAAAATCCGGGTCCAGGGAGAGACCCAGTACTTC
TRBD1 TRBJ2-1 TRBV14 . CASSLGDSSYNEQFF TGTGCCAGCAGCCTCGGGGACAGCTCCTACAATGAGCAGTTCTTC
TRBD2 TRBJ2-2 TRBV9 . CASSASGGAVAGELFF TGTGCCAGCAGCGCTAGCGGGGGGGCCGTGGCCGGGGAGCTGTTTTTT
. TRBJ2-1 TRBV7-9 . CASSLELGGQFF TGTGCCAGCAGCTTAGAACTGGGGGGGCAGTTCTTC
. TRBJ1-1 TRBV18 . CASSTEGDTEAFF TGTGCCAGCTCAACAGAGGGGGACACTGAAGCTTTCTTT
TRBD2 TRBJ2-1 TRBV9 . CASSVGELAGGLSEQFF TGTGCCAGCAGCGTAGGAGAGTTAGCGGGGGGGCTGAGTGAGCAGTTCTTC
TRBD2 TRBJ2-7 TRBV6-5 . CASTASGGVSYEQYF TGTGCCAGCACCGCTAGCGGGGGAGTCTCCTACGAGCAGTACTTC
TRBD1 TRBJ2-7 TRBV5-4 . CASSPGQGRYEQYF TGTGCCAGCAGCCCCGGACAGGGTCGCTACGAGCAGTACTTC
. TRBJ1-5 TRBV7-2 . CASSFSGAGNQPQHF TGTGCCAGCAGCTTTTCAGGGGCGGGCAATCAGCCCCAGCATTTT
TRBD1 TRBJ1-4 TRBV4-1 . CASSPTLGQGREKLFF TGCGCCAGCAGCCCAACCCTCGGACAGGGCAGGGAAAAACTGTTTTTT
. TRBJ1-6 TRBV11-3 . CASSLDGAAYNSPLHF TGTGCCAGCAGCTTAGATGGGGCAGCCTATAATTCACCCCTCCACTTT
TRBD2 TRBJ2-5 TRBV5-1 . CASSPGGTSQETQYF TGCGCCAGCAGCCCTGGGGGGACTAGTCAAGAGACCCAGTACTTC
TRBD1 TRBJ1-6 TRBV5-6 . CASSFRDRVFSPLHF TGTGCCAGCAGCTTTCGGGACAGGGTATTTTCACCCCTCCACTTT
TRBD1 TRBJ1-2 TRBV7-2 . CASTPAGGHYGYTF TGTGCCAGCACCCCAGCAGGGGGTCACTATGGCTACACCTTC
TRBD1 TRBJ1-1 TRBV11-3 . CASSGADRGAGAEAFF TGTGCCAGCAGTGGGGCCGACAGGGGTGCAGGGGCTGAAGCTTTCTTT
TRBD1 TRBJ2-5 TRBV5-1 . CASSLEPGQKHF TGCGCCAGCAGCTTGGAACCGGGACAGAAGCACTTC
TRBD1 TRBJ1-5 TRBV6-5 . CASSYGTAGEPQHF TGTGCCAGCAGTTACGGGACAGCCGGGGAGCCCCAGCATTTT
. TRBJ2-2 TRBV13 once CASNLIPQGYTGELFF TGTGCCAGCAACCTAATCCCACAGGGCTACACCGGGGAGCTGTTTTTT
. TRBJ2-7 TRBV11-1 few CASSPEQGPYEQYF TGTGCCAGCAGCCCGGAACAGGGACCCTACGAGCAGTACTTC
. TRBJ2-6 TRBV27 . CASTSRAVSSGANVLTF TGTGCCAGCACCTCGAGGGCCGTCAGCTCTGGGGCCAACGTCCTGACTTTC
. TRBJ1-1 TRBV9 . CASSVLGGSEAFF TGTGCCAGCAGCGTCCTAGGCGGTTCTGAAGCTTTCTTT
TRBD2 TRBJ2-1 TRBV19 . CASSRGGALNEQFF TGTGCCAGTAGTCGCGGGGGGGCCTTGAATGAGCAGTTCTTC
. TRBJ1-1 TRBV9 . CASSVVPGGITEAFF TGTGCCAGCAGCGTAGTGCCGGGAGGTATCACTGAAGCTTTCTTT
TRBD1 TRBJ1-2 TRBV18 . CASSEDRTSGYGYTF TGTGCCAGCTCGGAGGACAGGACTTCTGGCTATGGCTACACCTTC
TRBD2 TRBJ2-7 TRBV7-3 . CASSLSGGTYEQYF TGTGCCAGCAGCTTAAGCGGGGGGACCTACGAGCAGTACTTC
TRBD1 TRBJ1-1 TRBV6-6 . CASRGQGAFF TGTGCCAGCAGGGGACAGGGAGCTTTCTTT
TRBD2 TRBJ2-3 TRBV7-2 . CASSDSGGVFNPDTQYF TGTGCCAGCAGCGATAGCGGGGGGGTCTTTAATCCAGATACGCAGTATTTT
TRBD1 TRBJ2-3 TRBV5-1 . CASSYGQGQQYF TGCGCCAGCAGCTACGGACAGGGCCAGCAGTATTTT
TRBD1 TRBJ1-5 TRBV2 . CASSDGGGGPNQPQHF TGTGCCAGCAGTGATGGAGGGGGCGGCCCCAATCAGCCCCAGCATTTT
TRBD1 TRBJ1-5 TRBV7-9 . CASSLVKGQGRQPQHF TGTGCCAGCAGCTTAGTAAAGGGACAGGGACGTCAGCCCCAGCATTTT
. TRBJ1-2 TRBV7-8 . CASSVKGDVGYGYTF TGTGCCAGCAGCGTAAAGGGGGATGTTGGGTATGGCTACACCTTC
. TRBJ1-2 TRBV2 . CASSAPPGYTF TGTGCCAGCAGTGCCCCTCCCGGCTACACCTTC
. TRBJ1-3 TRBV6-5 . CASSYGPRNTIYF TGTGCCAGCAGTTACGGGCCGAGAAACACCATATATTTT
TRBD1 TRBJ2-4 TRBV5-1 few CASSSRQGTNIQYF TGCGCCAGCAGCAGCAGACAGGGAACGAACATTCAGTACTTC
TRBD2 TRBJ2-7 TRBV27 . CASSLLAGQYEQYF TGTGCCAGCAGTTTACTAGCGGGGCAGTACGAGCAGTACTTC
TRBD1 TRBJ1-2 TRBV2 . CASTGGGGGYTF TGTGCCAGCACAGGGGGCGGAGGTGGCTACACCTTC
. TRBJ1-5 TRBV6-6 . CASSYGYRVDQPQHF TGTGCCAGCAGTTACGGCTACAGGGTCGATCAGCCCCAGCATTTT
. TRBJ1-5 TRBV7-9 . CASSLGGNSNQPQHF TGTGCCAGCAGCTTAGGCGGGAATAGCAATCAGCCCCAGCATTTT
. TRBJ2-3 TRBV5-4 . CASSRPSAGATDTQYF TGTGCCAGCAGCCGACCGTCTGCGGGGGCCACAGATACGCAGTATTTT
. TRBJ1-2 TRBV7-8 . CASSLGGVTYGYTF TGTGCCAGCAGCTTAGGGGGGGTGACCTATGGCTACACCTTC
TRBD2 TRBJ2-1 TRBV25-1 . CASNLAGGRVEEQFF TGTGCCAGCAACCTAGCGGGAGGGCGGGTTGAGGAGCAGTTCTTC
TRBD1 TRBJ1-1 TRBV4-2 few CASSQDREYTEAFF TGTGCCAGCAGCCAGGACAGGGAATACACTGAAGCTTTCTTT
. TRBJ2-5 TRBV2 . CASSQQTPGETQYF TGTGCCAGCAGTCAACAAACCCCGGGGGAGACCCAGTACTTC